This TCR beta chain was sequenced in a study of shared clonotypes between healthy human individuals (dated by TCRdb to 2020 to 2022). For the wider study: A few men and a couple of women, aged 18 to 49 years, made up the cohort. Per donor, three plates each were used for CD4 naive and CD4 memory, two for CD8 naive, and one for CD8 memory. To estimate repertoire size and how much clonotypes are shared between individuals, the study performed deep sequencing of blood TCR repertoires from a few healthy adults. To increase sequencing depth and limit assay-specific biases, TCR repertoire library preparation and sequencing were carried out by different laboratories using diverse techniques. Each donor's leukapheresis produced roughly between roughly 0.9 and 8.9 billion PBMCs.

Trimming takes 0 bases off V and 1 base off J; junction bases not matched to a gene: 1. The CDR3 numbers 15 residues from cysteine through phenylalanine. Only the CDR3 part of the read is kept: 45 bases, read in frame from the first base. The germline V gene provides CDR1 SGDLS and CDR2 YYNGEE. On this clone: The clone's antigen remains unknown. No much larger clone is present one base from it, and per-base qualities are unavailable.

Using the deep immunoSEQ assay, multiplex PCR amplified TCR CDR3 regions from genomic DNA. Extracted genomic DNA from each cell subset was distributed evenly across all wells of several immunoSEQ 96-well plates, and each plate was treated as a replicate. For sorted subsets, each replicate PCR was loaded with approximately 190 ng genomic DNA, equivalent to 25,000 to 35,000 T cell genomes. Purified libraries were quantified with a Qubit 3.0 fluorometer, sized on a Bioanalyzer 2100, and re-quantified with the KAPA Library Quantification kit. Every immunoSEQ 96-well plate was sequenced on a separate single-read 150-cycle Illumina NextSeq 550 flow cell. Turning to the authors' computational methods: Because the immunoSEQ output held only junctional sequences and lacked quality scores, the filtering could not match the filtering applied to full-length reads. To assign V/J genes and CDR3, sequences were annotated using PyIR, a Python wrapper for IgBLAST v1.9, with IMGT germline references. Reads were removed for weak V/J assignments (E-value above 1e-6), missing CDR3, stop codons, out-of-frame junctions, or ambiguous translated residues. V3J clonotypes were defined as sequences sharing an identical inferred V gene, J gene, and CDR3 amino acid sequence. To compute the percentage overlap between repertoires, the number of shared unique clonotypes was divided by the size of the smaller repertoire. Repertoire richness was assessed with RTK rarefaction, the Chao1 estimator, and Recon v2.1 estimates of unobserved clonotypes. OLGA was used to compute generation probabilities for all TCRbeta clonotypes that the gDNA method yielded from a handful of donors. TCRdb stores this immuneACCESS table with in-frame sequences only. Part of the clones is absent; in the studies checked, under half of the shortfall reflects unresolved V genes, and no reason is known for the rest. V and J calls and clone size are those listed in that table; D and trimming were worked out from the DNA. This sample holds about 1.5 million clones; approximately 98% were observed only once. About 0.4% of the sample goes to the ten largest clones.

Study-level results and caveats: Rarefaction of sorted-subset datasets indicated incomplete sequencing despite the large sequencing depth. Estimated clonotype richness was generally larger for naive than for memory subsets. Across four donors, 4.5% to 6.5% of naive CD4, roughly 3.8% of naive CD8, 2% to 2.5% of memory CD4, and roughly 0.4% of memory CD8 clonotypes were shared. Because the study included only a small number of donors, the genetic and exposure-history diversity represented was limited. Sampling was restricted to blood, and TCR repertoires in tissues likely differ from the TCR repertoires found in blood. Clonotypes shared by all four sorted-subset donors showed higher generation probabilities than non-shared clonotypes. Based on pairwise subsampling, the degree of clonotype sharing among donors was expected to be affected by sequencing depth.

The donors were healthy, HIV-negative adults with no recently reported acute infections or vaccinations. Every donor was a Caucasian adult living in Nashville, Tennessee, USA. CD4+ T cells were enriched by magnetic negative selection, after which naive cells were positively selected on CD45RA and the negative fraction was taken as the memory subset. After blood collection by leukapheresis, PBMCs were isolated using Ficoll-Histopaque density gradient centrifugation and then cryopreserved in the vapor phase of liquid nitrogen. Analytical flow cytometry was used to check the purity and quantity of every magnetically sorted T cell population. Each sorted fraction had its genomic DNA isolated and then quantified by UV absorbance on a Nanodrop 2000c.

The TCR sequence derives from a man aged 25 to 45 in good health. Sequenced material: naive CD4+ T cells sorted from blood. The sample's cell subset or site label, in plain terms: CD45RA+ positively selected. Recombination joined TRBV9 with TRBJ2-3; TRBD2 lines up with 8 middle nucleotides. The DNA sequence is TGTGCCAGCAGCGTAGAGACTAGCGGCACAGATACGCAGTATTTT. Its translation is CASSVETSGTDTQYF.